Given below is one T cell receptor beta chain in context. Its antigen remains unknown. An end of the junction differs from the germline gene, which may be a read error. This sample is part of a study of T cell responses to AZD1222 COVID-19 vaccine. Using immunoSEQ multiplex PCR, the repertoire was profiled, and TCRdb retains in-frame clones only, with some absent. Among 180,000 or so clones listed, 92% were seen once. The study's findings and limits: Only after the peak T cell response were repertoires sampled. The breadth and depth of Spike-specific TCRs increased once two AZD1222 doses had been given. Donors in the cohort were predominantly white British and more often female, and clonal diversity was possibly underestimated.

This CDR3 is 12 amino acids long. Germline CDR1 is MNHEY and CDR2 is SVGEGT. The rearrangement joins TRBV6-2 or TRBV6-3 to TRBJ1-1; TRBD1 agrees at 9 bases. The input for sequencing was peripheral blood, taken 28 days after the second AZD1222 dose. This clonotype was sampled from an adult who received the AZD1222 COVID-19 vaccine. The CDR3 here is CASSYAGTGLLF. Written as DNA, the CDR3 is TGTGCCAGCAGTTACGCAGGGACAGGGCTGCTCTTT.